This T cell receptor beta chain was recorded in a study of T-cell reconstitution after alpha-beta-depleted transplantation in children. Ten or more counts support this clonotype. Germline V gives CDR1 SQVTM, CDR2 ANQGSEA. This CDR3 comprises 14 residues. V lost 7 bases and J lost 0; bases outside the gene matches: 6. The library targeted TCRbeta and was prepared with unique molecular identifiers. TCRdb itself ran the PCR reads through MiXCR, one entry per CDR3 protein. The data show more than 200,000 distinct CDR3 sequences, 9.7% seen once. This TCR came from a human donor who donated a stem cell graft to a child with SCID. This specimen was PBMCs from the stem cell graft donor, taken from the stem cell graft. This chain joins TRBV29-1 and TRBJ2-7; 10 bases are a match to TRBD1. CDR3 loop: CSAVGQGSSYEQYF. In nucleotides, the CDR3 is TGCAGCGCTGTGGGACAGGGGTCCTCCTACGAGCAGTACTTC.